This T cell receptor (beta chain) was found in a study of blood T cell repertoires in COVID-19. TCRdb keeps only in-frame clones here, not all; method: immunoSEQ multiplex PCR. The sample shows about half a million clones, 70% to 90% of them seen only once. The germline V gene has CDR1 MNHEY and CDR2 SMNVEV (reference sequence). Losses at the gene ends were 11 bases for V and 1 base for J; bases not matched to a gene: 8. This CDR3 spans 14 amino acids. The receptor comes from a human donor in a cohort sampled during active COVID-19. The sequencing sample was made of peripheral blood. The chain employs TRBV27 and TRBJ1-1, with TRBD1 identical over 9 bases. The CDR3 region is CASQYRGPNTEAFF. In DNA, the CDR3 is TGTGCCTCCCAGTACAGGGGGCCGAACACTGAAGCTTTCTTT.